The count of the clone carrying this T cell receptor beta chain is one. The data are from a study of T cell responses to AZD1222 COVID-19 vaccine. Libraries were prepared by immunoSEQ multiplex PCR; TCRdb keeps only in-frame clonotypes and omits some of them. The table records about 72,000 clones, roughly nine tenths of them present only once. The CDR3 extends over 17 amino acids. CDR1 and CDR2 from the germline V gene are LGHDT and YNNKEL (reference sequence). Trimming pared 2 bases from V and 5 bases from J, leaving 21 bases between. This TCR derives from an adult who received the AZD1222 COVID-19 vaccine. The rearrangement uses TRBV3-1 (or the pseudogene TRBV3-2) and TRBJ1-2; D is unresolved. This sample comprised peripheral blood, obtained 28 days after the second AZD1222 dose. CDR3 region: CASSQSPAARSRYGYTF. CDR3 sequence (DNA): TGTGCCAGCAGCCAAAGTCCGGCAGCCCGGAGTCGGTATGGCTACACCTTC.